The clone carrying this T cell receptor (beta chain) was detected a few times. These data originate in a study of patients and donors after allogeneic stem cell transplantation. Between the trimmed V and J ends, which lost 2 bases and 4 bases, there was a span of 8 bases. From germline, CDR1 is SEHNR and CDR2 FQNEAQ (reference sequence). The CDR3 has 14 residues. TCRdb independently ran MiXCR on the RT-PCR reads; one entry per CDR3 protein. The data show more than 850,000 distinct CDR3 sequences, about a sixth seen once. The sample taken for sequencing was blood, either unsorted or a sorted T cell fraction (not recorded which). The chain has TRBV7-9 and TRBJ1-4; D uncertain. This sequence originates from a human donor who was either an allogeneic HSCT recipient or a stem cell or donor lymphocyte infusion donor (not recorded which). It is not recorded whose cells these are; they may come from a transplant donor. DNA for the CDR3: TGTGCCAGCAGCTTATATGGAGATAATGAAAAACTGTTTTTT. Residues: CASSLYGDNEKLFF.